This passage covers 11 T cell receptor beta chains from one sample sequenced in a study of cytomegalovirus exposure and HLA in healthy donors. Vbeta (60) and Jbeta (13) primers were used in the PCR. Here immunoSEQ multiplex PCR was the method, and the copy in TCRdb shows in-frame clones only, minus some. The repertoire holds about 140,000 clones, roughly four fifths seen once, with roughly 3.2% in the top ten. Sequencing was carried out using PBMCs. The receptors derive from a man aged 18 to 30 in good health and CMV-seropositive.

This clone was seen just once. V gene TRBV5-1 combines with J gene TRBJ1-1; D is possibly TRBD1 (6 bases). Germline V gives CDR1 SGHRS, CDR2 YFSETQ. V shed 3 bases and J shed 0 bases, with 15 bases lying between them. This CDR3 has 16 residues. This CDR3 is CASSYGQYSMNTEAFF. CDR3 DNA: TGCGCCAGCAGCTACGGACAGTACAGTATGAACACTGAAGCTTTCTTT.

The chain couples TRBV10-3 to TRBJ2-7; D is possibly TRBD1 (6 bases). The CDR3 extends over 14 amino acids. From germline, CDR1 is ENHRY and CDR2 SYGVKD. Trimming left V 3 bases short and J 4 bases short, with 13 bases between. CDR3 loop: CAISEETGLYEQYF. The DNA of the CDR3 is TGTGCCATCAGTGAAGAGACAGGACTGTACGAGCAGTACTTC.

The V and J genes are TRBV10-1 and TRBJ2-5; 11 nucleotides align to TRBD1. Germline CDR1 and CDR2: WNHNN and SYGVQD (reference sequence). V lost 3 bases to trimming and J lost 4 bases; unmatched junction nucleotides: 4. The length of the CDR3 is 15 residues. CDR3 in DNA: TGCGCCAGCAGTGAACACGGGACAGGGGGAGAGACCCAGTACTTC. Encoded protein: CASSEHGTGGETQYF.

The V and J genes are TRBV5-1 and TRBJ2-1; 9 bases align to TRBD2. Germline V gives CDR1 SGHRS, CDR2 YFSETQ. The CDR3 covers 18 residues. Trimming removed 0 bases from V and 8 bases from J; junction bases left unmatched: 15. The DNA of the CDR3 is TGCGCCAGCAGCTTGGGCCGGGGGGCTAGCGGGGTTAGGGATGAGCAGTTCTTC. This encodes CASSLGRGASGVRDEQFF.

Here the CDR3 DNA reads TGTGCCAGCAGCCCCCAAGAGCCACTCTATGGCTACACCTTC. Protein sequence: CASSPQEPLYGYTF. The chain combines TRBV11-1 with TRBJ1-2; D is unresolved. The V end was cut by 5 bases, the J end by 4 bases, with 14 bases between. The CDR3 consists of 14 residues. Germline V gene sequence: CDR1 SGHAT, CDR2 FQDESV (reference sequence). The full variable domain, its missing parts supplied by reference TRBV11-1 and TRBJ1-2, is EAEVAQSPRYKITEKSQAVAFWCDPISGHATLYWYRQILGQGPELLVQFQDESVVDDSQLPKDRFSAERLKGVDSTLKIQPAELGDSAMYLCASSPQEPLYGYTFGSGTRLTVV.

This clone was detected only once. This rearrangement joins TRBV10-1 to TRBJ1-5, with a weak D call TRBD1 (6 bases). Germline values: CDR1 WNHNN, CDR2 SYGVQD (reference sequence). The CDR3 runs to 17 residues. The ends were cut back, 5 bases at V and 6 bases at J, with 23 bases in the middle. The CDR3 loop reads CASSPTRDIGMSQPQHF. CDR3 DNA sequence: TGCGCCAGCAGTCCCACCCGGGACATAGGGATGAGTCAGCCCCAGCATTTT.

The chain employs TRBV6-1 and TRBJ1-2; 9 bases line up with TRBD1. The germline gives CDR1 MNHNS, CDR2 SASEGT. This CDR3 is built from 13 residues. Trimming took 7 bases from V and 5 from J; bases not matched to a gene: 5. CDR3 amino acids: CASITGTGYGYTF. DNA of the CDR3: TGTGCCAGCATTACCGGGACAGGGTATGGCTACACCTTC.

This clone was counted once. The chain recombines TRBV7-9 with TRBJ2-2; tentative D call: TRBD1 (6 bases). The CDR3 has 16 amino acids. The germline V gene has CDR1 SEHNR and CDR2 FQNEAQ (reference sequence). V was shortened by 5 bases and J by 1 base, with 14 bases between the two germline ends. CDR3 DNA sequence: TGTGCCAGCAGCCCAGGGGACACCAAGAACACCGGGGAGCTGTTTTTT. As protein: CASSPGDTKNTGELFF.

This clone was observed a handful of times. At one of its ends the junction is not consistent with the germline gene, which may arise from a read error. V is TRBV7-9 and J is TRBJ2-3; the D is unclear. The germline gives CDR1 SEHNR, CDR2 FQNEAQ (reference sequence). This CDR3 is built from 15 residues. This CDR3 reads CASSLESYSTHTQYF. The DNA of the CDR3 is TGTGCCAGCAGCTTGGAGAGTTATTCCACACATACGCAGTATTTT.

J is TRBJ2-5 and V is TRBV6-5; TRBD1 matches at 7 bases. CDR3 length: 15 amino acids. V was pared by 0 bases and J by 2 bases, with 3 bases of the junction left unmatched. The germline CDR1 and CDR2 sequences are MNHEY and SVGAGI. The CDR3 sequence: CASSYSGGEQETQYF. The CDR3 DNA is TGTGCCAGCAGTTACTCAGGGGGCGAGCAAGAGACCCAGTACTTC.

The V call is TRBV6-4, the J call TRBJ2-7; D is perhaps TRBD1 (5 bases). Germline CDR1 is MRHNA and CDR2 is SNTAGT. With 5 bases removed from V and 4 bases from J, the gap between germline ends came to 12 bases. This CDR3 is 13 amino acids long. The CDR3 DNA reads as TGTGCCAGCAGTCTACGGACAAATTACGAGCAGTACTTC. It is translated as CASSLRTNYEQYF.